This T cell receptor (beta chain) derives from a study of tumor and adjacent non-tumor tissue in lung cancer. Study-level information: Aged roughly 31 to 76 years, patients included fewer than 11 men and roughly 5 women with stage I to III disease. Regarding the study as a whole: TCR diversity was significantly greater in tumor than normal lung tissue.

The template was RNA from unsorted bulk tissue. Three rounds of nested PCR, following a modified ARM-PCR protocol, produced the TCRbeta library. Each CDR3 protein is one row after TCRdb ran MiXCR on the multiplex PCR reads. The sample includes under 150,000 distinct CDR3 sequences, 66% seen only once; the top ten take 18%. This clonotype was counted only a few times. The antigen remains unidentified. Given a much more abundant clone one base away, this may be a read error. Germline V gene lookup returns CDR1 MNHNS and CDR2 SASEGT. The CDR3 is 15 residues long. Trimming shortened V by 2 bases and J by 3 bases, and 11 bases separated the two germline ends.

The chain joins TRBV6-1 to TRBJ1-5, with D uncertain. Sequencing used lung tumor tissue. The receptor comes from a man in his fifties or sixties with small cell lung cancer. In DNA form, the CDR3 reads TGTGCCAGCAGTGAATTGTGGGGAGACAATCAGCCCCAGCATTTT. This translates into CASSELWGDNQPQHF.